This T cell receptor (beta chain) was sequenced in a study of PD-L1 blockade in urothelial cancer. Study-wide findings and caveats: Tumor-associated blood clones were expanded more by durable-benefit patients at 3 weeks.

J lost 8 bases, V lost 1 base, and 16 bases had no gene match. Germline lookup yields CDR1 GTSNPN and CDR2 SVGIG (reference sequence). The CDR3 covers 17 residues. Time point defined: pretreatment peripheral blood. Pretreatment and on-treatment blood mononuclear cell samples were taken, totaling between 1 and 8 time points per patient. Details on this clone: As yet, its antigen is unknown.

PCRs were each spiked with synthetic TCR analog templates. Data came from immunoSEQ multiplex PCR; TCRdb stores just in-frame clones and leaves some out. The repertoire holds around 70,000 clones, with over 80% as singletons. The rearrangement links TRBV30 to TRBJ1-4; 7 bases line up with TRBD1. The receptor was isolated from a woman between 70 and 85 years old with urothelial cancer. The sample in question was PBMCs, obtained around atezolizumab (anti-PD-L1) treatment. This CDR3 reads CAWSARGSRGIVEKLFF. The CDR3 region has the DNA TGTGCCTGGAGTGCCAGGGGGTCCAGGGGAATCGTCGAAAAACTGTTTTTT.